This paragraph reports one T cell receptor (beta chain). Its antigen is not known. This entry is derived from a study of OX40 agonist ivuxolimab in advanced cancers. Whole-study findings and limits: Compared with others, partial responders at 0.1-3.0 mg/kg displayed clonal expansion among the lowest.

The germline CDR1 and CDR2 sequences are LGHNA and YNFKEQ. The junction had 11 bases not matched to a gene; V was cut back by 7 bases and J by 0 bases. CDR3 size: 18 residues. The assay was immunoSEQ multiplex PCR, and TCRdb's table has in-frame clones only and misses some. The table lists tens of thousands of clones, 65% to 90% of them singletons, with roughly 0.88% in the top ten. The specimen was CD4+ or CD8+ T cells sorted from blood, collected in a trial of the OX40 agonist ivuxolimab. This chain uses TRBV4-2 with TRBJ2-6; 8 nucleotides match TRBD2. The receptor was isolated from an adult with an advanced solid tumor such as melanoma, head and neck, liver or kidney cancer. CDR3 amino acids: CASTGVAGTGSGANVLTF. The CDR3 DNA reads TGTGCCAGCACCGGGGTAGCGGGGACCGGCTCTGGGGCCAACGTCCTGACTTTC.